Presented here are 27 T cell receptor beta chains from one specimen sequenced in a study of blood T cell repertoires in COVID-19. Sequenced by immunoSEQ multiplex PCR; TCRdb stores in-frame clones only, minus some. The sample holds fewer than 350,000 clones; about 89% are singletons and the top ten take about 4.6%. The sequenced sample was peripheral blood. The receptor set was obtained from a middle-aged man with acute or convalescent COVID-19.

The rearrangement joins TRBV27 to TRBJ2-7; the match to TRBD1 covers 7 bases. Trimming cost V 5 bases and J 1 base; bases outside gene matches: 5. Looked up from germline, CDR1 is MNHEY and CDR2 is SMNVEV (reference sequence). CDR3 size: 14 residues. The CDR3, as DNA: TGTGCCAGCAGTCTCCGACAGGGATCCTACGAGCAGTACTTC. This codes for CASSLRQGSYEQYF.

CDR3 nucleotide sequence: TGTGCCAGCAGCCCTCAGGGAATCCACACTGAAGCTTTCTTT. Its translation: CASSPQGIHTEAFF. The chain has TRBV4-2 and TRBJ1-1, with D perhaps matching TRBD1 (5 bases). CDR3 length: 14 residues. Germline V gene sequence: CDR1 LGHNA, CDR2 YNFKEQ. V shed 4 bases and J shed 3 bases, with 12 bases lying between them.

The genes are TRBV6-2 or TRBV6-3 and TRBJ1-5, with no clear D. The CDR3 runs 14 residues. Germline values: CDR1 MNHEY, CDR2 SVGEGT. V gave up 4 bases and J gave up 7 bases, with 14 bases separating them. DNA of the CDR3: TGTGCCAGCAGTTCAAGGGCGAGGGCACAGCCCCAGCATTTT. Protein product: CASSSRARAQPQHF.

This clone was found once. The V call is TRBV28, the J call TRBJ1-5; TRBD1 might be the D (6 bases). The CDR3 is made up of 15 amino acids. The ends were cut back, 10 bases at V and 3 bases at J, with 19 bases in the middle. Germline CDR1 is MDHEN and CDR2 is SYDVKM. CDR3 nucleotides: TGTGCCACCAAACCTAGGGGGGGGCCCAATCAGCCCCAGCATTTT. Translation gives CATKPRGGPNQPQHF.

The chain joins TRBV11-2 to TRBJ1-2; possibly TRBD1 for D (6 bases). Trimming shortened V by 5 bases and J by 4 bases, and 17 bases separated the two germline ends. The CDR3 extends over 15 amino acids. Per germline, CDR1 SGHAT and CDR2 FQNNGV. The CDR3 DNA reads TGTGCCAGCAGCCGACCCGTCCAGGGGTTCTATGGCTACACCTTC. Encoded protein: CASSRPVQGFYGYTF.

This chain links TRBV12-5 with TRBJ2-7; 7 bases fit TRBD2. Germline CDR1 reads LGHNT; CDR2 reads FRNRAP. V was pared by 0 bases and J by 6 bases, with 8 bases of the junction left unmatched. The CDR3 totals 15 residues. CDR3 nucleotide sequence: TGTGCTAGTGGTTTGGTACTAAATGGGGGGGTCGAGCAGTACTTC. It is translated as CASGLVLNGGVEQYF.

This chain joins TRBV5-1 and TRBJ2-1; a possible D gene is TRBD2 (5 bases). V was trimmed by 0 bases and J by 10 bases, leaving 11 bases between them. CDR1 is SGHRS and CDR2 is YFSETQ in the germline V gene. This CDR3 region has 13 residues. CDR3 amino acids: CASSLEAGGEQFF. The CDR3 DNA sequence: TGCGCCAGCAGCTTGGAAGCAGGCGGGGAGCAGTTCTTC.

Details on this clone: Other DNA variants within this sample encode the same CDR3. J is TRBJ2-7 and V is TRBV4-1; 8 bases align to TRBD1. Germline V CDR1 and CDR2: MGHRA, YSYEKL. Trimming cost V 3 bases and J 3 bases; bases outside gene matches: 7. The CDR3 sequence is 15 residues long. Here the CDR3 DNA reads TGCGCCAGCAGCCACCCTGGGACAGGCAGCTACGAGCAGTACTTC. It encodes CASSHPGTGSYEQYF.

CDR3 residues: CASSYPKLNTEAFF. CDR3 nucleotides: TGTGCCAGCAGCTACCCTAAACTGAACACTGAAGCTTTCTTT. The chain couples TRBV13 to TRBJ1-1; D unresolved. This CDR3 contains 14 residues. Germline values: CDR1 PRHDT, CDR2 FYEKMQ (reference sequence). Deletions cut 4 bases from V and 0 bases from J, with 9 bases between.

This rearrangement joins TRBV14 to TRBJ2-3, with D possibly being TRBD2 (6 bases). V was pared by 1 base and J by 2 bases, with 10 bases between. This CDR3 spans 15 amino acids. The germline V gene has CDR1 SGHDN and CDR2 FVKESK. The CDR3 reads CASSQVGGPTDTQYF. The CDR3 DNA reads TGTGCCAGCAGCCAAGTCGGGGGACCCACAGATACGCAGTATTTT. The whole variable domain, filled in from reference TRBV14 and TRBJ2-3, reads EAGVTQFPSHSVIEKGQTVTLRCDPISGHDNLYWYRRVMGKEIKFLLHFVKESKQDESGMPNNRFLAERTGGTYSTLKVQPAELEDSGVYFCASSQVGGPTDTQYFGPGTRLTVL.

The chain carries TRBV30 and TRBJ1-4, with 10 bases lining up with TRBD1. CDR3 length: 16 residues. The germline V gene has CDR1 GTSNPN and CDR2 SVGIG (reference sequence). Germline trimming cut 2 bases from V and 4 bases from J; bases unmatched to any gene: 7. CDR3 DNA sequence: TGTGCCTGGAGTCGTGGGACAGGGGTCGGTAATGAAAAACTGTTTTTT. The encoded protein is CAWSRGTGVGNEKLFF.

The V gene is TRBV5-5, the J gene TRBJ2-3; D is ambiguous. Germline loops: CDR1 SGHKS, CDR2 YYEKEE (reference sequence). The CDR3 loop spans 14 amino acids. The V end was cut by 2 bases, the J end by 4 bases, with 11 bases between. The CDR3 reads CASSFGIAADTQYF. In DNA form, the CDR3 reads TGTGCCAGCAGCTTCGGAATAGCCGCAGATACGCAGTATTTT.

The chain has TRBV29-1 and TRBJ2-1; D might be TRBD2 (7 bases). CDR3 length: 14 residues. Trimming removed 0 bases from V and 6 bases from J, with 12 bases in between. Per germline, CDR1 SQVTM and CDR2 ANQGSEA. The chain's CDR3 is CSVEDLRGGNEQFF. CDR3 sequence (DNA): TGCAGCGTTGAAGATCTTAGGGGGGGCAATGAGCAGTTCTTC.

The gene calls are TRBV11-2 and TRBJ1-2; D is undetermined. This CDR3 region has 15 residues. The V and J ends lost 5 bases and 4 bases respectively, with 17 bases between them. Germline assignment: CDR1 SGHAT and CDR2 FQNNGV. CDR3 coding DNA: TGTGCCAGCAGCGCCCTCCGCGGGGTATCCTATGGCTACACCTTC. This translates into CASSALRGVSYGYTF.

The chain is built from TRBV6-5 and TRBJ1-2; D is perhaps TRBD1 (5 bases). CDR1 and CDR2 from the germline V gene are MNHEY and SVGAGI. This CDR3 has 13 amino acids. V lost 5 bases and J lost 4, with 11 bases in between. The CDR3 here is CASSPRGTYGYTF. CDR3 nucleotide sequence: TGTGCCAGCAGTCCCCGGGGGACCTATGGCTACACCTTC.

The rearrangement uses TRBV18 and TRBJ2-2; 7 bases are a match to TRBD1. CDR3 length: 15 amino acids. In germline, CDR1 is KGHSH, CDR2 LQKENI. V gave up 2 bases and J gave up 4 bases; unmatched junction bases: 4. The CDR3 coding sequence is TGTGCCAGCTCACCAAGGAGACAGGGCACCGGGGAGCTGTTTTTT. Its translation is CASSPRRQGTGELFF.

The genes are TRBV5-1 and TRBJ1-6; D ambiguous. V was trimmed by 4 bases and J by 9 bases, leaving 20 bases between them. The germline CDR1 and CDR2 sequences are SGHRS and YFSETQ. There are 16 residues in the CDR3. CDR3 DNA sequence: TGCGCCAGCAGCCCCGGACTGCCCTACCTCTTTTCACCCCTCCACTTT. It yields the protein CASSPGLPYLFSPLHF.

The chain couples TRBV7-2 to TRBJ2-7; tentatively, D is TRBD2 (5 bases). CDR1 is SGHTA and CDR2 is FQGNSA in the germline V gene. This CDR3 region has 15 residues. The V gene lost 5 bases and the J gene lost 0 bases, with 14 bases spanning the gap. The CDR3 spells CASSGGSESSYEQYF. The DNA for the CDR3 is TGTGCCAGCAGCGGAGGCTCGGAAAGCTCCTACGAGCAGTACTTC.

The rearrangement links TRBV5-5 to TRBJ2-7; 9 bases match TRBD1. The V segment lost 4 bases and the J segment 5 bases; nucleotides outside the gene matches: 10. The CDR3 covers 15 residues. Germline CDR1 SGHKS, CDR2 YYEKEE (reference sequence). This CDR3 is CASSLQGAGWNEQYF. The CDR3 DNA follows: TGTGCCAGCAGCCTACAGGGGGCAGGTTGGAACGAGCAGTACTTC.

This chain connects TRBV24-1 to TRBJ2-3; TRBD2 matches 12 bases. V trimming: 2 bases; J trimming: 2 bases; junction bases outside the gene matches: 10. The CDR3 length is 19 residues. CDR1 and CDR2 (germline): KGHDR, SFDVKD. CDR3 loop: CATSDSRRLAGVNTDTQYF. CDR3 DNA: TGTGCCACCAGTGATTCCCGACGACTAGCGGGGGTGAACACAGATACGCAGTATTTT.

For the CDR3, the DNA is TGTGCCAGCAGCCAAGATACGCCAGCGGGGAACTACAATGAGCAGTTCTTC. Amino acid sequence: CASSQDTPAGNYNEQFF. The chain uses TRBV3-1 (or the pseudogene TRBV3-2) and TRBJ2-1; 7 nucleotides agree with TRBD2. CDR1 is LGHDT and CDR2 is YNNKEL in the germline V gene (reference sequence). The ends lost 0 bases at V and 3 bases at J; junction bases unmatched: 8. The CDR3 is 17 amino acids.

The V and J genes are TRBV19 and TRBJ1-5; no firm D call. The germline CDR1 and CDR2 sequences are LNHDA and SQIVND (reference sequence). The CDR3 covers 14 residues. V lost 5 bases and J 0 bases, leaving 8 bases between the germline ends. The DNA for the CDR3 is TGTGCCAGTAGTGGTAGCTATAGCAATCAGCCCCAGCATTTT. It is translated as CASSGSYSNQPQHF.

A few counts support this clone. This chain joins TRBV5-5 and TRBJ1-1; D remains unclear. Germline lookup yields CDR1 SGHKS and CDR2 YYEKEE (reference sequence). This CDR3 is 11 amino acids long. V was pared by 2 bases and J by 8 bases, with 7 bases between. DNA for the CDR3: TGTGCCAGCAGCTTAGCGGAAGAAGCTTTCTTT. Residues: CASSLAEEAFF.

The rearrangement uses TRBV6-5 and TRBJ1-2; 7 nucleotides line up with TRBD1. V was clipped by 11 bases and J by 5 bases; unmatched bases: 11. The germline gives CDR1 MNHEY, CDR2 SVGAGI. The CDR3 extends over 13 amino acids. The CDR3 nucleotides read TGTGCCCCCAATAGAGACAGGGCATATGGCTACACCTTC. It encodes CAPNRDRAYGYTF.

The V gene is TRBV5-4, the J gene TRBJ2-2; 11 nucleotides align to TRBD1. Germline-derived CDR1 and CDR2 are SGHNT and YYREEE (reference sequence). The CDR3 totals 17 residues. After removal of 4 bases from V and 2 bases from J, the junction contained 7 bases not matched to a gene. The CDR3: CASSRDRGYSNTGELFF. Here the CDR3 DNA reads TGTGCCAGCAGCAGGGACAGGGGGTATAGCAACACCGGGGAGCTGTTTTTT. The complete variable domain, with remaining parts taken from reference TRBV5-4 and TRBJ2-2, reads ETGVTQSPTHLIKTRGQQVTLRCSSQSGHNTVSWYQQALGQGPQFIFQYYREEENGRGNFPPRFSGLQFPNYSSELNVNALELDDSALYLCASSRDRGYSNTGELFFGEGSRLTVL.

This sequence joins TRBV27 and TRBJ2-7; 7 bases fit TRBD2. The CDR3 is 14 residues long. J lost 4 bases, V lost 2 bases, and 5 bases had no gene match. CDR1 is MNHEY, CDR2 SMNVEV, per germline (reference sequence). In DNA form, the CDR3 reads TGTGCCAGCAGTTTACTAGGGGAGGGGTACGAGCAGTACTTC. The encoded protein is CASSLLGEGYEQYF.

This sequence joins TRBV27 and TRBJ1-2; D not resolved. V was clipped by 5 bases and J by 8 bases, with 15 bases between them. The CDR3 contains 13 residues. Germline V gives CDR1 MNHEY, CDR2 SMNVEV (reference sequence). The CDR3: CASSPSGIGGYTF. Here the CDR3 DNA reads TGTGCCAGCAGTCCATCGGGGATTGGGGGCTACACCTTC.